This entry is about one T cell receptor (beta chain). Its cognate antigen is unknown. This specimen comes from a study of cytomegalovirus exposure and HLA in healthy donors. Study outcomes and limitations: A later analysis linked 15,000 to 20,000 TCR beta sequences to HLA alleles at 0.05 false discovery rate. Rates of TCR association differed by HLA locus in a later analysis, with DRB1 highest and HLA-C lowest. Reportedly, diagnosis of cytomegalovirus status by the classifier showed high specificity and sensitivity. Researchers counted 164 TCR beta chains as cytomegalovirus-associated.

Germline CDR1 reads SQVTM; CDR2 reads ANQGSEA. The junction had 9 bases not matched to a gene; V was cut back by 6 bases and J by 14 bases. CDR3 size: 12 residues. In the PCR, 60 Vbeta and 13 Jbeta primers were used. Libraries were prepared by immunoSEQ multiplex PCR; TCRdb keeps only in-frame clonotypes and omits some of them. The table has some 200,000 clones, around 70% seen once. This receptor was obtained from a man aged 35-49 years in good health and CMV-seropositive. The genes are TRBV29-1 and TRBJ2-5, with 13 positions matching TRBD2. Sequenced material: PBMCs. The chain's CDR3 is CSVAQGLAGTYF. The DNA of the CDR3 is TGCAGCGTAGCCCAGGGACTAGCGGGGACCTACTTC.